Described below is a single T cell receptor (beta chain) sequence and its context. This record belongs to a study of blood T cell repertoires in COVID-19. Produced via immunoSEQ multiplex PCR; TCRdb's table is partial and in-frame only. The table has 350,000 to 400,000 clones, approximately 93% seen once. The sequence was obtained from a woman aged 40 to 50 who had been exposed to COVID-19. The sample consisted of PBMCs or T cells enriched from blood (not recorded which).

The CDR3 nucleotides are TGCGCCAGCAGCTTGGCCTACGGAAACACCATATATTTT. Residues: CASSLAYGNTIYF. V usage is TRBV5-1 and J usage is TRBJ1-3; D remains ambiguous. Per the germline V gene, CDR1 is SGHRS and CDR2 is YFSETQ. The CDR3 loop spans 13 amino acids. Trimming pared 0 bases from V and 4 bases from J, leaving 5 bases between.